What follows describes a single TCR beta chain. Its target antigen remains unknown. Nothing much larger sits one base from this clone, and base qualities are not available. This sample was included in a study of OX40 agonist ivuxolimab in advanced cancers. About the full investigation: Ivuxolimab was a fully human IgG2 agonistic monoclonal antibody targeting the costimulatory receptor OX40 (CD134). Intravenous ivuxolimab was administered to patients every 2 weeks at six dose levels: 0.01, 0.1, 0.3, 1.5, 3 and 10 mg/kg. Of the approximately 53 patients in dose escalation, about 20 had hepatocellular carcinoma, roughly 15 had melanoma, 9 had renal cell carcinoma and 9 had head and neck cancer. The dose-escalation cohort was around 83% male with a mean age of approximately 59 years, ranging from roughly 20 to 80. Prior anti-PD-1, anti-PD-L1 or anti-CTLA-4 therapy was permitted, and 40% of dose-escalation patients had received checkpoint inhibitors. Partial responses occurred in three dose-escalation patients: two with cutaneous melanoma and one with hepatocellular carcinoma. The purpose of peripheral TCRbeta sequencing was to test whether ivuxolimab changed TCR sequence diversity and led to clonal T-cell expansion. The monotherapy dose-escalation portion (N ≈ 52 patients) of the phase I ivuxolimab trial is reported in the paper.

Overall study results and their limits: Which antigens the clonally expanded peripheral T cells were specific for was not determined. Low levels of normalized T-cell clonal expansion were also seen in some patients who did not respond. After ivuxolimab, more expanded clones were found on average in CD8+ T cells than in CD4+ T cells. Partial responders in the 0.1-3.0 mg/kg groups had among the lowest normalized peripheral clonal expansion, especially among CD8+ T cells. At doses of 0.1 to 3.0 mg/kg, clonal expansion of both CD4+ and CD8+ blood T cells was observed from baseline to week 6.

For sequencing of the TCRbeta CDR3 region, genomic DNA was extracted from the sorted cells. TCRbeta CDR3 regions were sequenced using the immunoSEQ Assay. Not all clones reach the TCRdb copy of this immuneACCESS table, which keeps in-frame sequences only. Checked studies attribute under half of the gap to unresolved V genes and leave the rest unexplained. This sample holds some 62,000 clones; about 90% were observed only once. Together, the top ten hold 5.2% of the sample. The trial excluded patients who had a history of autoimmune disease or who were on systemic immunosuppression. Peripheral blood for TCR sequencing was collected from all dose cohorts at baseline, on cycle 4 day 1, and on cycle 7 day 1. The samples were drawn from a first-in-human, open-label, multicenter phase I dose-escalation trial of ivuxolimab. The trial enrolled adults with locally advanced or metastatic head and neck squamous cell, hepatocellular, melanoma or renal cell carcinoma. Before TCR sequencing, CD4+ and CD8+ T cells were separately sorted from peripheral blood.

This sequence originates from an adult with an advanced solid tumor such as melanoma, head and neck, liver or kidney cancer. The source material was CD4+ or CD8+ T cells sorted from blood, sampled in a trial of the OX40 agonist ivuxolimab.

The CDR3 has the sequence CASSLGTRLNGYTF. The base sequence is TGTGCCAGCAGTCTCGGGACAAGATTGAATGGCTACACCTTC. The chain uses TRBV28 and TRBJ1-2, and TRBD1 may be the D gene, going by 6 matching bases. The CDR1 and CDR2 encoded by the germline V gene are MDHEN and SYDVKM. V and J are truncated by 5 bases and 6 bases respectively, leaving an intervening sequence of 16 bases. From cysteine to phenylalanine, the CDR3 is 14 amino acids long. Of the read, only the CDR3 DNA is kept; its 42 bases are in frame from base 1.